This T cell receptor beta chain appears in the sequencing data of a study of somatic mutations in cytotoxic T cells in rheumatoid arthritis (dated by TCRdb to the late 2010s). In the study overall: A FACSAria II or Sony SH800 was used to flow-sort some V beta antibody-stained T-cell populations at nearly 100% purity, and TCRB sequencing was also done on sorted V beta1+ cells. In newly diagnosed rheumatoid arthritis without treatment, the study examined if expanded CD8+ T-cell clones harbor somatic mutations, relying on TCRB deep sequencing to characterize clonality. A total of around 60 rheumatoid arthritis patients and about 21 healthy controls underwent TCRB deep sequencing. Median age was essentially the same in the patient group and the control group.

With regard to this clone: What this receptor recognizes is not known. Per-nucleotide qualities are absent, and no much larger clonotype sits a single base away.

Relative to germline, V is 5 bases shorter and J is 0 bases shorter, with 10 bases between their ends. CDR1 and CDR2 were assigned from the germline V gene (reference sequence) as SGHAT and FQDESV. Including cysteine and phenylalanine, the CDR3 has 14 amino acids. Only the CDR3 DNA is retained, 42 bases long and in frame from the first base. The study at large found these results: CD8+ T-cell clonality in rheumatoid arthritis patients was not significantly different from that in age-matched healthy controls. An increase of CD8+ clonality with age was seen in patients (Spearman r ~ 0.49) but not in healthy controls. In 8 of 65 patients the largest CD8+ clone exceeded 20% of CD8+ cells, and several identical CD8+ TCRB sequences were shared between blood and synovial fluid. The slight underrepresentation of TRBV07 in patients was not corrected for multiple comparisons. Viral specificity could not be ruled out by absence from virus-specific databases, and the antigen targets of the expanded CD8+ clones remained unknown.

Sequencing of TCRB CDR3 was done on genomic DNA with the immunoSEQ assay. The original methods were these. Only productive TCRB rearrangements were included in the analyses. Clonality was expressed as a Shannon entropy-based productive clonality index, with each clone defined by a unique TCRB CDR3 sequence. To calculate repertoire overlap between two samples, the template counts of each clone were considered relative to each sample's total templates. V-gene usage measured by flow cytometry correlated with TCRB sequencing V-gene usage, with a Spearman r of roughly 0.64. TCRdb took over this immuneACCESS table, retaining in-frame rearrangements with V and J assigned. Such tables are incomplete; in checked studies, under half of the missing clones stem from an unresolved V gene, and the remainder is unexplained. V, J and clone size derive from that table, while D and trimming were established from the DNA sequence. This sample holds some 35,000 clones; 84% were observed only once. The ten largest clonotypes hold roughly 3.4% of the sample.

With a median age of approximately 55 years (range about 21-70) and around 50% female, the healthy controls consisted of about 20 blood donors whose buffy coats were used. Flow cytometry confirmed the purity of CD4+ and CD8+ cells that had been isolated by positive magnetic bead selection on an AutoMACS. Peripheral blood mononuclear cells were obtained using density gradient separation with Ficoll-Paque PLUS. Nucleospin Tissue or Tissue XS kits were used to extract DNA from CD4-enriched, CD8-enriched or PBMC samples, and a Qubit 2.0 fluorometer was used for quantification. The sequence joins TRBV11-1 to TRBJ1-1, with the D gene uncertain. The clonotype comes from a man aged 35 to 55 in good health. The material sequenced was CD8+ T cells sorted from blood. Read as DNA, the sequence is TGTGCCAGCAGCCCCCGGACCTTGAACACTGAAGCTTTCTTT. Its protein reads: CASSPRTLNTEAFF.